Presented here are 14 T cell receptor beta chains from one specimen sequenced in a study of T cells in Graves' hyperthyroidism and ophthalmopathy. The TCR beta CDR3 regions underwent amplification using RNA transcripts as the source. The TCR CDR3 first-round RT-PCR relied on the HTBI primer set. TCRdb redid the calling of the multiplex PCR reads with MiXCR, one entry per CDR3 protein. The sample holds approximately 600,000 distinct CDR3 sequences, 11% to 15% seen once. The sequenced sample consisted of blood. The source of these receptors is a woman aged 18-29 years with Graves' ophthalmopathy.

This clonotype appeared once. The chain combines TRBV29-1 with TRBJ2-7, with D perhaps matching TRBD2 (7 bases). In germline, CDR1 is SQVTM, CDR2 ANQGSEA. The germline V and J ends were trimmed by 8 bases and 4 bases, with 18 bases remaining between them. The CDR3 sequence is 13 residues long. CDR3 in DNA: TGCAGCATCGCCGCGGGGGCTAAATACGAGCAGTACTTC. This codes for CSIAAGAKYEQYF.

This clonotype was picked up many times. The J gene is TRBJ1-5, the V gene TRBV2; TRBD1 is a possible D gene (6 bases). CDR1 and CDR2 from the germline V gene are SNHLY and FYNNEI. V gave up 4 bases and J gave up 5 bases, with 9 bases separating them. CDR3 length: 13 residues. CDR3 sequence (DNA): TGTGCCAGCAGTGCAGGGGACGATCAGCCCCAGCATTTT. Its translation is CASSAGDDQPQHF.

This clonotype was counted at least ten times. The chain links TRBV4-1 to TRBJ1-2, with D hard to call. V lost 3 bases and J lost 3, with 8 bases in between. CDR3 length: 13 residues. Germline CDR1 reads MGHRA; CDR2 reads YSYEKL. The CDR3 reads CASSQEPHYGYTF. CDR3 bases: TGCGCCAGCAGCCAGGAACCTCACTATGGCTACACCTTC.

This clonotype was recorded a few times. The rearrangement uses TRBV27 and TRBJ1-5; perhaps TRBD1 as D (6 bases). CDR3 length: 16 residues. CDR1 MNHEY and CDR2 SMNVEV come from the germline V gene (reference sequence). Trimming cost V 1 base and J 3 bases, with 13 bases left between them. CDR3 sequence (DNA): TGTGCCAGCAGTTTATGGGGGGGCCGGTCCAATCAGCCCCAGCATTTT. This gives the protein CASSLWGGRSNQPQHF.

This clonotype has a count of ten or more. J is TRBJ2-7 and V is TRBV27; D is perhaps TRBD2 (5 bases). The CDR3 is 15 amino acids. Trimming took 5 bases from V and 2 from J, leaving 16 bases between them. Germline lookup yields CDR1 MNHEY and CDR2 SMNVEV (reference sequence). The CDR3 coding sequence is TGTGCCAGCAGTCCCAGGACGGGGATTACCTACGAGCAGTACTTC. The encoded protein is CASSPRTGITYEQYF.

This clonotype was observed at least ten times. J is TRBJ1-1 and V is TRBV7-2; D remains unclear. The CDR3 extends over 13 amino acids. The V gene lost 3 bases and the J gene lost 4 bases, with 9 bases spanning the gap. CDR1 and CDR2 from the germline V gene are SGHTA and FQGNSA. Here the CDR3 DNA reads TGTGCCAGCAGCTTTTCTGAATTCACTGAAGCTTTCTTT. This codes for CASSFSEFTEAFF.

In its sample, this clonotype was seen many times. The chain is built from TRBV5-4 and TRBJ1-1; D unclear. With 5 bases removed from V and 8 bases from J, the gap between germline ends came to 13 bases. The CDR3 loop spans 12 amino acids. The germline gives CDR1 SGHNT, CDR2 YYREEE (reference sequence). CDR3 protein: CASRAGGQEAFF. CDR3 nucleotide sequence: TGTGCCAGCAGGGCCGGAGGGCAGGAAGCTTTCTTT. The full variable domain, in which reference TRBV5-4 and TRBJ1-1 provide the parts outside the CDR3, is ETGVTQSPTHLIKTRGQQVTLRCSSQSGHNTVSWYQQALGQGPQFIFQYYREEENGRGNFPPRFSGLQFPNYSSELNVNALELDDSALYLCASRAGGQEAFFGQGTRLTVV.

This clonotype was recorded many times. The chain is built from TRBV29-1 and TRBJ2-7; 7 bases are shared with TRBD1. J gave up 3 bases and V 5 bases, and 7 bases lay outside the gene matches. The CDR3 is 13 amino acids. CDR1 is SQVTM and CDR2 is ANQGSEA in the germline V gene. This CDR3 reads CSVIGDSYYEQYF. DNA for the CDR3: TGCAGCGTTATTGGGGACAGCTACTACGAGCAGTACTTC.

At least ten counts were recorded for this clonotype. The J gene is TRBJ2-2, the V gene TRBV12-3 or TRBV12-4; tentative D call: TRBD2 (7 bases). With 7 bases removed from V and 7 bases from J, the gap between germline ends came to 22 bases. This CDR3 has 16 residues. CDR3 in DNA: TGTGCCAGCAAGGACTTGGGGGGGGGCGAGATCGGGGAGCTGTTTTTT. It yields the protein CASKDLGGGEIGELFF.

The chain is built from TRBV7-9 and TRBJ2-7, with 8 bases fitting TRBD1. The CDR3 sequence is 16 residues long. Germline loops: CDR1 SEHNR, CDR2 FQNEAQ (reference sequence). The V segment lost 5 bases and the J segment 0 bases; nucleotides outside the gene matches: 9. In DNA form, the CDR3 reads TGTGCCAGCAGCAAAGGGACAGGCGGGCGCTCCTACGAGCAGTACTTC. Translation gives CASSKGTGGRSYEQYF.

This chain links TRBV27 with TRBJ2-7; 8 bases align to TRBD1. Per the germline V gene, CDR1 is MNHEY and CDR2 is SMNVEV (reference sequence). The V gene end was trimmed by 6 bases and the J gene end by 5 bases; junction bases not matched to a gene: 9. The CDR3 extends over 14 amino acids. The CDR3, as DNA: TGTGCCAGCAGGCCACGACAGGGGTTCCACGAGCAGTACTTC. Amino acids: CASRPRQGFHEQYF.

A word on this clonotype: Possible read error: a much larger clone is one base away. The chain joins TRBV14 to TRBJ2-1, with 9 bases lining up with TRBD2. This CDR3 region has 17 residues. J gave up 6 bases and V 2 bases, and 11 bases lay outside the gene matches. Germline CDR1 SGHDN, CDR2 FVKESK. The CDR3 bases are TGTGCCAGCAGCCAAAGACCCGGGACTAGCAGGCCCAATGAGCAGTTCTTC. The encoded protein is CASSQRPGTSRPNEQFF.

This clonotype has at least ten counts. V usage is TRBV5-1 and J usage is TRBJ2-7; D is unresolved. From germline, CDR1 is SGHRS and CDR2 YFSETQ. This CDR3 is 15 amino acids long. V shed 4 bases and J shed 2 bases, with 16 bases lying between them. The DNA of the CDR3 is TGCGCCAGCAGCGTCTCTCTGGGCGGACCCTACGAGCAGTACTTC. The encoded protein is CASSVSLGGPYEQYF.

This clonotype showed up many times. This chain connects TRBV7-2 to TRBJ1-4; the match to TRBD1 covers 7 bases. The CDR3 totals 13 residues. V shed 1 base, J shed 10 bases, and the junction held 3 bases outside the gene matches. Germline V CDR1 and CDR2: SGHTA, FQGNSA. In DNA, the CDR3 is TGTGCCAGCAGCTTAGATCAGGGGGGAAAACTGTTTTTT. This sequence encodes CASSLDQGGKLFF.